These 22 T cell receptor beta chains share one sample of origin, sequenced in a study of blood T cell repertoires in COVID-19. Profiled with immunoSEQ multiplex PCR; TCRdb holds only in-frame clones, not every one. The sample lists approximately 210,000 clones, around 81% occurring once. Sequenced input: PBMCs or T cells enriched from blood (not recorded which). The receptors come from a man aged 25-45 years with acute COVID-19.

V is TRBV6-2 or TRBV6-3 and J is TRBJ1-1, with 10 bases matching TRBD1. This CDR3 spans 16 amino acids. Germline CDR1 is MNHEY and CDR2 is SVGEGT. V lost 3 bases, J lost 7 bases, and 11 bases stayed unmatched. The CDR3 DNA sequence: TGTGCCAGCAGTTATTCCACCTCTGGACAGGGGGTTGAAGCTTTCTTT. It yields the protein CASSYSTSGQGVEAFF.

V gene TRBV7-7 combines with J gene TRBJ2-5; 10 bases map to TRBD2. Germline trimming cut 1 base from V and 6 bases from J; bases unmatched to any gene: 5. CDR1 is SSHAT and CDR2 is FNYEAQ in the germline V gene (reference sequence). The CDR3 runs 15 residues. CDR3 residues: CASSLGLAGEKTQYF. The CDR3 DNA reads TGTGCCAGCAGCTTAGGACTAGCGGGCGAGAAGACCCAGTACTTC.

The chain joins TRBV28 to TRBJ2-5, with D tentatively TRBD2 (6 bases). Trimming cost V 5 bases and J 7 bases, with 14 bases left between them. Germline loops: CDR1 MDHEN, CDR2 SYDVKM. The CDR3 has 13 residues. DNA for the CDR3: TGTGCCAGCAGTCCGCAGGAGGGTCGGACCCAGTACTTC. Protein product: CASSPQEGRTQYF.

This chain connects TRBV5-1 to TRBJ2-3, with TRBD1 identical over 9 bases. The trim removed 2 bases at V and 3 bases at J, leaving 4 bases unmatched. There are 15 residues in the CDR3. Germline V gene sequence: CDR1 SGHRS, CDR2 YFSETQ. This CDR3 is CASSFGDRVTDTQYF. In DNA form, the CDR3 reads TGCGCCAGCAGCTTCGGGGACAGGGTTACAGATACGCAGTATTTT.

The J gene is TRBJ2-5, the V gene TRBV2; D might be TRBD1 (5 bases). Germline V gene lookup returns CDR1 SNHLY and CDR2 FYNNEI. There are 13 residues in the CDR3. V gave up 2 bases and J gave up 4 bases, with 8 bases separating them. The DNA for the CDR3 is TGTGCCAGCAGTGAACAGGGAAGAGAGACCCAGTACTTC. Translated: CASSEQGRETQYF.

The rearrangement joins TRBV27 to TRBJ2-5; 8 nucleotides align to TRBD2. The CDR3 is 15 residues long. The trim removed 5 bases at V and 1 base at J, leaving 6 bases unmatched. In germline, CDR1 is MNHEY, CDR2 SMNVEV (reference sequence). The CDR3 loop reads CASSPRLALQETQYF. The CDR3 DNA reads as TGTGCCAGCAGTCCACGACTAGCGCTCCAAGAGACCCAGTACTTC.

This clone was detected a few times. The V call is TRBV9, the J call TRBJ2-5; TRBD1 might be the D (6 bases). The CDR3 length is 15 residues. CDR1 is SGDLS, CDR2 YYNGEE, per germline. V was trimmed by 3 bases and J by 2 bases, leaving 14 bases between them. The CDR3 region is CASSAAQGFQETQYF. DNA of the CDR3: TGTGCCAGCAGCGCTGCACAGGGATTTCAAGAGACCCAGTACTTC. Variable domain in full (rest from reference TRBV9 and TRBJ2-5): DSGVTQTPKHLITATGQRVTLRCSPRSGDLSVYWYQQSLDQGLQFLIQYYNGEERAKGNILERFSAQQFPDLHSELNLSSLELGDSALYFCASSAAQGFQETQYFGPGTRLLVL.

This clone occurred a few times. The rearrangement joins TRBV27 to TRBJ2-7, with 12 nucleotides matching TRBD2. The CDR3 spans 15 residues. Trimming cost V 6 bases and J 3 bases; bases outside gene matches: 6. Germline values: CDR1 MNHEY, CDR2 SMNVEV (reference sequence). CDR3 bases: TGTGCCAGCAGGGAACTAGCGGGGGGACTCTACGAGCAGTACTTC. This encodes CASRELAGGLYEQYF.

The chain couples TRBV5-5 to TRBJ2-5, with D perhaps TRBD1 (6 bases). The CDR3 loop spans 15 amino acids. Trimming cost V 5 bases and J 6 bases, with 20 bases left between them. CDR1 and CDR2 from the germline V gene are SGHKS and YYEKEE (reference sequence). The CDR3 DNA follows: TGTGCCAGCAGTTCAAGACAGGAGTTTGGGAAGACCCAGTACTTC. Translated: CASSSRQEFGKTQYF.

This rearrangement joins TRBV19 to TRBJ1-4, with D unclear. The CDR3 sequence is 13 residues long. Trimming removed 6 bases at V and 5 bases at J, with 10 bases between. The germline gives CDR1 LNHDA, CDR2 SQIVND (reference sequence). The CDR3 nucleotides read TGTGCCAGTAGCCCAGGCCCGAATGAAAAACTGTTTTTT. The encoded protein is CASSPGPNEKLFF.

V usage is TRBV23-1 and J usage is TRBJ1-6; tentatively, D is TRBD1 (5 bases). TRBV23-1 is classed as an ORF, of uncertain function. The CDR3 has 14 residues. Trimming left V 4 bases short and J 7 bases short, with 11 bases between. CDR3 loop: CASSRPRGNSPLHF. For the CDR3, the DNA is TGCGCCAGCAGTCGACCAAGGGGCAATTCACCCCTCCACTTT.

This chain uses TRBV5-1 with TRBJ1-2; D is unclear. Germline CDR1 and CDR2: SGHRS and YFSETQ. The CDR3 runs 13 residues. The V gene lost 4 bases and the J gene lost 7 bases, with 14 bases spanning the gap. The CDR3 sequence: CASSPEAEGGYTF. Here the CDR3 DNA reads TGCGCCAGCAGCCCGGAGGCGGAGGGTGGCTACACCTTC.

This clone was seen more than once but under ten times. The rearrangement links TRBV5-1 to TRBJ1-5; D remains ambiguous. The CDR3 contains 15 residues. Looked up from germline, CDR1 is SGHRS and CDR2 is YFSETQ. V was trimmed by 5 bases and J by 5 bases, leaving 17 bases between them. The DNA of the CDR3 is TGCGCCAGCAGTCGAGACCCGGGAGGCGATCAGCCCCAGCATTTT. It yields the protein CASSRDPGGDQPQHF.

The chain recombines TRBV5-5 with TRBJ2-7, with a tentative D call TRBD1 (5 bases). V lost 3 bases, J lost 6 bases, and 10 bases lay in between. The CDR3 is 12 amino acids. The V gene's germline CDR1 is SGHKS and CDR2 YYEKEE (reference sequence). CDR3: CASSYQGPEQYF. CDR3 bases: TGTGCCAGCAGCTACCAGGGTCCCGAGCAGTACTTC.

J is TRBJ2-5 and V is TRBV18; 9 bases map to TRBD1. V trimming: 3 bases; J trimming: 2 bases; junction bases outside the gene matches: 7. This CDR3 region has 16 residues. From germline, CDR1 is KGHSH and CDR2 LQKENI. The CDR3 DNA reads TGTGCCAGCTCACCTACCGGGACAGGGCCGCAAGAGACCCAGTACTTC. Encoded protein: CASSPTGTGPQETQYF.

The rearrangement links TRBV12-3 or TRBV12-4 to TRBJ1-5; no clear D gene. The germline V and J ends were trimmed by 3 bases and 1 base, with 4 bases remaining between them. This CDR3 has 13 residues. The CDR3 DNA sequence: TGTGCCAGCAGTTTGGGCAGCAATCAGCCCCAGCATTTT. Translated: CASSLGSNQPQHF.

The chain has TRBV6-1 and TRBJ2-1; a weak D match, TRBD2 (5 bases). This CDR3 is 16 amino acids long. Trimming took off 0 bases at V and 1 base at J, with 10 bases between the two ends. CDR1 and CDR2 (germline): MNHNS, SASEGT. The CDR3 nucleotides are TGTGCCAGCAGTGAAGCGTCGACGGGATCCTACAATGAGCAGTTCTTC. Translated: CASSEASTGSYNEQFF.

The rearrangement links TRBV11-2 to TRBJ2-2; 13 bases agree with TRBD2. CDR1 and CDR2 (germline): SGHAT, FQNNGV. This CDR3 has 17 amino acids. V shed 5 bases, J shed 2 bases, and the junction held 5 bases outside the gene matches. The CDR3 loop reads CASSMTSGGPNTGELFF. Written as DNA, the CDR3 is TGTGCCAGCAGCATGACTAGCGGGGGGCCAAACACCGGGGAGCTGTTTTTT. The entire variable domain, with the rest obtained from reference TRBV11-2 and TRBJ2-2, is as follows: EAGVAQSPRYKIIEKRQSVAFWCNPISGHATLYWYQQILGQGPKLLIQFQNNGVVDDSQLPKDRFSAERLKGVDSTLKIQPAKLEDSAVYLCASSMTSGGPNTGELFFGEGSRLTVL.

The chain couples TRBV4-1 to TRBJ2-2; D possibly corresponds to TRBD1 (7 bases). The V gene's germline CDR1 is MGHRA and CDR2 YSYEKL. Trimming took 4 bases from V and 5 from J, leaving 8 bases between them. This CDR3 has 13 amino acids. The CDR3 is CASSPGGTGELFF. The CDR3 DNA sequence: TGCGCCAGCAGCCCAGGGGGGACCGGGGAGCTGTTTTTT.

The V gene is TRBV7-2, the J gene TRBJ1-1; 8 bases map to TRBD1. V was pared by 3 bases and J by 5 bases, with 8 bases of the junction left unmatched. Germline CDR1 SGHTA, CDR2 FQGNSA. This CDR3 region has 15 residues. The CDR3 DNA follows: TGTGCCAGCAGCTTCCTGGACAGGGCAGCGACTGAAGCTTTCTTT. Amino acids: CASSFLDRAATEAFF.

The chain joins TRBV5-1 to TRBJ2-7; TRBD1 matches 10 bases. The CDR3 has 12 amino acids. J lost 10 bases, V lost 5 bases, and 6 bases had no gene match. Germline CDR1 and CDR2: SGHRS and YFSETQ. The CDR3 loop reads CASRPTGGDQYF. In nucleotides, the CDR3 is TGCGCCAGCAGACCGACAGGGGGCGACCAGTACTTC.

V usage is TRBV29-1 and J usage is TRBJ1-2; D might be TRBD1 (5 bases). The CDR3 contains 15 residues. V shed 5 bases and J shed 9 bases, with 25 bases lying between them. Germline CDR1 SQVTM, CDR2 ANQGSEA. CDR3 nucleotide sequence: TGCAGCGTTCCAAAAGGGAGGGTCGGGGGTTTGAGCTACACCTTC. As protein: CSVPKGRVGGLSYTF.